The 22 T cell receptor beta chains given below trace back to one sample, sequenced in a study of blood T cells in healthy people across ages. With a J-beta primer mix and a sample-barcoded 5' primer, a second PCR ran about 7 to 12 cycles. TCRdb reprocessed the 5' RACE reads with MiXCR, giving one entry per CDR3 protein. The table includes roughly 800,000 distinct CDR3 sequences, roughly 50% detected once. The sequenced sample was blood. These receptors originate from a man aged 30 to 39 in good health.

Points on this clonotype: Sequence at one end of the junction differs from germline and may be a read error. CDR3 protein: CASSDSGPWTQYF. CDR3 sequence (DNA): TGTGCCAGCAGTGACTCGGGACCCTGGACCCAGTACTTC. This chain uses TRBV6-2 or TRBV6-3 with TRBJ2-5, with D possibly being TRBD1 or TRBD2 (5 bases each). Per germline, CDR1 MNHEY and CDR2 SVGEGT. The CDR3 extends over 13 amino acids.

The V gene is TRBV29-1, the J gene TRBJ1-4; tentative D call: TRBD1 (5 bases). CDR3 length: 14 residues. The V and J ends lost 6 bases and 5 bases respectively, with 16 bases between them. Germline CDR1 reads SQVTM; CDR2 reads ANQGSEA. CDR3 nucleotides: TGCAGCGTCCATACAGGAAGTCGAAATGAAAAACTGTTTTTT. Its translation: CSVHTGSRNEKLFF.

This chain joins TRBV20-1 and TRBJ2-3; possibly TRBD1 for D (6 bases). CDR3 length: 13 amino acids. V was shortened by 7 bases and J by 0 bases, with 11 bases between the two germline ends. The germline gives CDR1 DFQATT, CDR2 SNEGSKA (reference sequence). The CDR3 protein is CSETGLSTDTQYF. CDR3 bases: TGCAGTGAAACAGGGCTTAGCACAGATACGCAGTATTTT.

The CDR3 loop is CSVEESGHPGTQFF. CDR3 coding DNA: TGCAGCGTTGAAGAGTCGGGCCACCCTGGGACCCAGTTCTTC. V is TRBV29-1 and J is TRBJ2-1; D possibly matches TRBD1 or TRBD2 (5 bases each). The germline V gene has CDR1 SQVTM and CDR2 ANQGSEA. The ends were cut back, 0 bases at V and 13 bases at J, with 19 bases in the middle. The length of the CDR3 is 14 residues.

The V gene is TRBV6-2 or TRBV6-3, the J gene TRBJ1-2, with a possible D match to TRBD1 (5 bases). Trimming took off 4 bases at V and 0 bases at J, with 15 bases between the two ends. The germline gives CDR1 MNHEY, CDR2 SVGEGT. CDR3 length: 16 amino acids. This CDR3 is CASSSGTWTANYGYTF. The CDR3 DNA follows: TGTGCCAGCAGTTCAGGGACGTGGACCGCTAACTATGGCTACACCTTC.

The V and J genes are TRBV5-1 and TRBJ1-1; D remains ambiguous. This CDR3 has 15 residues. Trimming pared 0 bases from V and 1 base from J, leaving 10 bases between. Germline-derived CDR1 and CDR2 are SGHRS and YFSETQ. In DNA form, the CDR3 reads TGCGCCAGCAGCTTGGGCGCGGCAAAGAACACTGAAGCTTTCTTT. Protein product: CASSLGAAKNTEAFF. Full variable domain (remainder filled in from reference TRBV5-1 and TRBJ1-1): KAGVTQTPRYLIKTRGQQVTLSCSPISGHRSVSWYQQTPGQGLQFLFEYFSETQRNKGNFPGRFSGRQFSNSRSEMNVSTLELGDSALYLCASSLGAAKNTEAFFGQGTRLTVV.

V and J are TRBV2 and TRBJ2-1; D is unclear. The CDR3 consists of 14 residues. The V gene's germline CDR1 is SNHLY and CDR2 FYNNEI. Trimming took 3 bases from V and 6 from J, leaving 12 bases between them. The CDR3 bases are TGTGCCAGCAGTGAGGGGTACTATATCAATGAGCAGTTCTTC. As protein: CASSEGYYINEQFF.

The chain recombines TRBV4-2 with TRBJ2-5, with D uncertain. Germline CDR1 reads LGHNA; CDR2 reads YNFKEQ. The CDR3 contains 14 residues. V lost 0 bases to trimming and J lost 4 bases, with 9 bases between them. CDR3 sequence reads: CASSQEVYRETQYF. In DNA form, the CDR3 reads TGTGCCAGCAGCCAAGAAGTCTATCGAGAGACCCAGTACTTC.

V gene TRBV6-5 combines with J gene TRBJ2-7; 9 bases map to TRBD1. The CDR3 extends over 16 amino acids. The junction had 10 bases not matched to a gene; V was cut back by 2 bases and J by 5 bases. Germline lookup yields CDR1 MNHEY and CDR2 SVGAGI. For the CDR3, the DNA is TGTGCCAGCAGTTACGGCCCGGGACAGGGAGCCCACGAGCAGTACTTC. Protein sequence: CASSYGPGQGAHEQYF.

This rearrangement joins TRBV6-5 to TRBJ1-5; TRBD1 matches at 12 bases. The CDR3 spans 15 residues. The germline V gene encodes CDR1 MNHEY and CDR2 SVGAGI. V lost 7 bases and J lost 1; bases outside the gene matches: 2. This CDR3 is CASKGQGASNQPQHF. The CDR3 DNA reads TGTGCCAGCAAGGGACAGGGGGCGAGCAATCAGCCCCAGCATTTT.

The V gene is TRBV28, the J gene TRBJ2-3; D is unclear. The V gene lost 2 bases and the J gene lost 0 bases, with 6 bases spanning the gap. This CDR3 contains 14 residues. Per germline, CDR1 MDHEN and CDR2 SYDVKM. CDR3 bases: TGTGCCAGCAGTTTAGACGAGAGCACAGATACGCAGTATTTT. It is translated as CASSLDESTDTQYF. Full variable domain (rest looked up from reference TRBV28 and TRBJ2-3): DVKVTQSSRYLVKRTGEKVFLECVQDMDHENMFWYRQDPGLGLRLIYFSYDVKMKEKGDIPEGYSVSREKKERFSLILESASTNQTSMYLCASSLDESTDTQYFGPGTRLTVL.

V and J are TRBV30 and TRBJ1-2; D is possibly TRBD1 (6 bases). Germline-derived CDR1 and CDR2 are GTSNPN and SVGIG (reference sequence). There are 15 residues in the CDR3. Trimming removed 2 bases at V and 6 bases at J, with 19 bases between. The CDR3 nucleotides read TGTGCCTGGAGTACAACCCTACAGGGAGGAGATGGCTACACCTTC. Protein: CAWSTTLQGGDGYTF.

This clonotype appeared a few times. The chain recombines TRBV5-1 with TRBJ2-5; tentatively, D is TRBD1 (6 bases). The CDR3 length is 12 residues. V lost 3 bases, J lost 11 bases, and 14 bases lay in between. CDR1 is SGHRS and CDR2 is YFSETQ in the germline V gene. The CDR3 reads CASSSQGSQQYF. CDR3 DNA sequence: TGCGCCAGCAGCTCACAGGGTTCCCAGCAGTACTTC.

This clonotype was seen a handful of times. The genes are TRBV20-1 and TRBJ2-7; D call uncertain. Looked up from germline, CDR1 is DFQATT and CDR2 is SNEGSKA (reference sequence). Between the trimmed V and J ends, which lost 0 bases and 3 bases, there was a span of 3 bases. This CDR3 spans 11 amino acids. For the CDR3, the DNA is TGCAGTGCTAGAGAGATCTACGAGCAGTACTTC. It encodes CSAREIYEQYF.

The chain couples TRBV7-2 to TRBJ1-6, with D tentatively TRBD1 (6 bases). V shed 1 base and J shed 8 bases, with 9 bases lying between them. Per germline, CDR1 SGHTA and CDR2 FQGNSA. The CDR3 contains 14 residues. The DNA for the CDR3 is TGTGCCAGCAGCTTAGGAGGGGGGGATTCACCCCTCCACTTT. This codes for CASSLGGGDSPLHF.

This clonotype was observed a few times. The rearrangement links TRBV7-9 to TRBJ2-1; possibly TRBD1 or TRBD2 for D (5 bases each). V was pared by 5 bases and J by 2 bases, with 16 bases between. The germline CDR1 and CDR2 sequences are SEHNR and FQNEAQ (reference sequence). The CDR3 runs 16 residues. The chain's CDR3 is CASSVGDTRPYNEQFF. For the CDR3, the DNA is TGTGCCAGCAGCGTGGGGGATACCCGACCCTACAATGAGCAGTTCTTC.

This clonotype was observed a handful of times. V is TRBV6-6 and J is TRBJ2-5; 9 bases are a match to TRBD1. In germline, CDR1 is MNHNY, CDR2 SVGAGI (reference sequence). This CDR3 spans 17 amino acids. With 0 bases clipped from V and 4 bases from J, the junction kept 9 bases outside the gene matches. The CDR3 coding sequence is TGTGCCAGCAGTTACTCCCCCCAACAGGGGGCTGGAGAGACCCAGTACTTC. This encodes CASSYSPQQGAGETQYF.

V gene TRBV16 combines with J gene TRBJ2-7; D unresolved. This CDR3 contains 12 residues. V was cut by 1 base and J by 6 bases, with 7 bases left in between. Germline CDR1 reads KGHSY; CDR2 reads FQNENV. CDR3 nucleotide sequence: TGTGCCAGCAGCCAATGGGCTGGCGAGCAGTACTTC. Protein: CASSQWAGEQYF.

The chain uses TRBV30 and TRBJ2-1; TRBD2 aligns across 12 bases. The CDR3 has 18 residues. Unmatched junction bases numbered 14, after V lost 2 bases and J lost 6 bases. Germline V lookup: CDR1 GTSNPN, CDR2 SVGIG (reference sequence). This chain's CDR3 is CAWSWDGLAGGVVNEQFF. In nucleotides, the CDR3 is TGTGCCTGGAGTTGGGATGGTCTAGCGGGAGGGGTGGTCAATGAGCAGTTCTTC.

The J gene is TRBJ2-1, the V gene TRBV6-6; possible D gene TRBD1, 6 bases. Trimming removed 5 bases from V and 3 bases from J, with 11 bases in between. The CDR3 spans 14 residues. Germline V gene sequence: CDR1 MNHNY, CDR2 SVGAGI (reference sequence). The CDR3 reads CASSRDTYYNEQFF. CDR3 sequence (DNA): TGTGCCAGCAGTCGGGACACCTACTACAATGAGCAGTTCTTC.

This clonotype was seen a few times. The chain has TRBV28 and TRBJ2-3; D unclear. Germline V gives CDR1 MDHEN, CDR2 SYDVKM. The CDR3 is 12 residues long. The V end was cut by 5 bases, the J end by 9 bases, with 12 bases between. The chain's CDR3 is CASSLDQKTQYF. The CDR3 DNA is TGTGCCAGCAGTCTAGACCAGAAAACGCAGTATTTT.

This clonotype has only a few counts. V is TRBV4-2 and J is TRBJ2-2; D is uncertain. Germline CDR1 is LGHNA and CDR2 is YNFKEQ. This CDR3 region has 14 residues. V was cut by 0 bases and J by 6 bases, with 8 bases left in between. In DNA, the CDR3 is TGTGCCAGCAGCCAAGAGGAAGGGTCCGGGGAGCTGTTTTTT. It specifies CASSQEEGSGELFF.